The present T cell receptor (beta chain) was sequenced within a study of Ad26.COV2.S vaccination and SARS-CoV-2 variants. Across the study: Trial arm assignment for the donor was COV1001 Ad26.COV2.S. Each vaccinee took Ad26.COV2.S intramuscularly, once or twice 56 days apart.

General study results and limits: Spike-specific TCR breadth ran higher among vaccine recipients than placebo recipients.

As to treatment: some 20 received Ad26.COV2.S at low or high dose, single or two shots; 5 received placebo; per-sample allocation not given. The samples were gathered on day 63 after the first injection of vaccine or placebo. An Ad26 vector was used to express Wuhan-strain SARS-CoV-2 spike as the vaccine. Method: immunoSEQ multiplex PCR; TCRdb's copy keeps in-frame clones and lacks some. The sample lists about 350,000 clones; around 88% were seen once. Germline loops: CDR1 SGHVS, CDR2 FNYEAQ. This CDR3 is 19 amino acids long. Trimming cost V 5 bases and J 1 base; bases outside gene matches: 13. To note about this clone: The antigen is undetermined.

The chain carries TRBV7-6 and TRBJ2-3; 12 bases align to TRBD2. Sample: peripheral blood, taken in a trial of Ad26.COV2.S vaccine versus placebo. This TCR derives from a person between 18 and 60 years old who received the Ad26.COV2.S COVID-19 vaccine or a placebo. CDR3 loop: CASSPTVASGGAGTDTQYF. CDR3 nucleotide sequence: TGTGCCAGCAGCCCCACCGTGGCTAGCGGGGGGGCTGGCACAGATACGCAGTATTTT.